One and the same sample provided the 28 T cell receptor beta chains below, sequenced in a study of monozygotic twins with cystic fibrosis. Here immunoSEQ multiplex PCR was the method, and the copy in TCRdb shows in-frame clones only, minus some. The table lists 9,500 to 12,000 clones, 99% of them singletons. Sequences were obtained from blood. The receptor set was obtained from a man between 18 and 35 years old with cystic fibrosis.

The V gene is TRBV5-1, the J gene TRBJ2-1; D is unclear. The CDR3 covers 14 residues. Germline CDR1 reads SGHRS; CDR2 reads YFSETQ. V lost 0 bases to trimming and J lost 5 bases, with 9 bases between them. The CDR3 bases are TGCGCCAGCAGCTTGGCGGGTGCGAACAATGAGCAGTTCTTC. This gives the protein CASSLAGANNEQFF. The whole variable domain, remainder taken from reference TRBV5-1 and TRBJ2-1, is KAGVTQTPRYLIKTRGQQVTLSCSPISGHRSVSWYQQTPGQGLQFLFEYFSETQRNKGNFPGRFSGRQFSNSRSEMNVSTLELGDSALYLCASSLAGANNEQFFGPGTRLTVL.

The chain carries TRBV29-1 and TRBJ2-5, with TRBD2 matching over 10 bases. Germline V gives CDR1 SQVTM, CDR2 ANQGSEA. The J segment lost 5 bases and the V segment lost 4 bases, leaving 7 bases of the junction unmatched. This CDR3 is 14 amino acids long. The CDR3 coding sequence is TGCAGCGTTGGAGAGCGGGGGGGTAGGGAGACCCAGTACTTC. As protein: CSVGERGGRETQYF.

This chain links TRBV5-1 with TRBJ2-1; D remains unclear. The CDR3 has 13 residues. Trimming stripped 0 bases from V and 3 bases from J, with 4 bases between. The germline V gene encodes CDR1 SGHRS and CDR2 YFSETQ. DNA for the CDR3: TGCGCCAGCAGCTTGGACAGCTACAATGAGCAGTTCTTC. It is translated as CASSLDSYNEQFF.

V and J are TRBV7-2 and TRBJ1-2, with TRBD1 identical over 8 bases. Germline CDR1 and CDR2: SGHTA and FQGNSA. This CDR3 has 14 residues. Trimming took 8 bases from V and 5 from J; bases not matched to a gene: 10. CDR3 sequence reads: CASPKTGDRYGYTF. CDR3 coding DNA: TGTGCCAGCCCAAAGACAGGGGATCGTTATGGCTACACCTTC.

The chain carries TRBV30 and TRBJ1-2; D is ambiguous. Germline lookup yields CDR1 GTSNPN and CDR2 SVGIG (reference sequence). CDR3 length equals 14 residues. The V end was cut by 0 bases, the J end by 2 bases, with 10 bases between. The CDR3 nucleotides read TGTGCCTGGAGTGTACTGGGAGTCAACTATGGCTACACCTTC. Its translation is CAWSVLGVNYGYTF.

V gene TRBV4-2 combines with J gene TRBJ2-2, with 7 bases that match TRBD2. There are 18 residues in the CDR3. The V and J ends lost 0 bases and 4 bases, in that order; junction bases with no gene match: 11. Germline V gene lookup returns CDR1 LGHNA and CDR2 YNFKEQ. CDR3 loop: CASSQEPTGGIFTGELFF. The CDR3 nucleotides read TGTGCCAGCAGCCAAGAACCGACGGGAGGTATCTTCACCGGGGAGCTGTTTTTT.

This sequence joins TRBV23-1 and TRBJ1-6; a possible D gene is TRBD1 (6 bases). TRBV23-1 is assigned to the ORF class and has an uncertain function. Trimming pared 10 bases from V and 7 bases from J, leaving 17 bases between. The CDR3 length is 14 residues. CDR3 protein: CANQDRGGNSPLHF. CDR3 coding DNA: TGCGCCAACCAGGATAGGGGGGGGAATTCACCCCTCCACTTT.

The chain has TRBV9 and TRBJ1-1; D remains unclear. This CDR3 has 12 amino acids. Trimming took off 5 bases at V and 1 base at J, with 6 bases between the two ends. The germline gives CDR1 SGDLS, CDR2 YYNGEE. Here the CDR3 DNA reads TGTGCCAGCAGAAAAGAGAACACTGAAGCTTTCTTT. It yields the protein CASRKENTEAFF.

This sequence joins TRBV7-9 and TRBJ1-5, with TRBD1 as a possible D gene (6 bases). The CDR3 contains 15 residues. The germline CDR1 and CDR2 sequences are SEHNR and FQNEAQ (reference sequence). The germline V and J ends were trimmed by 1 base and 6 bases, with 13 bases remaining between them. CDR3 in amino acids: CASSLGGLTGQPQHF. CDR3 nucleotides: TGTGCCAGCAGCTTAGGGGGGCTGACGGGTCAGCCCCAGCATTTT.

The chain combines TRBV10-1 with TRBJ1-1, with 8 bases identical to TRBD1. The V and J ends lost 5 bases and 5 bases, in that order; junction bases with no gene match: 10. The CDR3 contains 15 residues. Looked up from germline, CDR1 is WNHNN and CDR2 is SYGVQD (reference sequence). The CDR3 bases are TGCGCCAGCAGTAAGACCGGACAGGGTGGAACTGAAGCTTTCTTT. This translates into CASSKTGQGGTEAFF.

The CDR3 spells CAWSHLGLAGSTDTQYF. The CDR3 region has the DNA TGTGCCTGGAGTCACCTCGGACTAGCGGGGAGCACAGATACGCAGTATTTT. J is TRBJ2-3 and V is TRBV30, with 12 bases fitting TRBD2. V gave up 2 bases and J gave up 0 bases; unmatched junction bases: 6. Germline CDR1 is GTSNPN and CDR2 is SVGIG (reference sequence). The CDR3 consists of 17 residues.

This chain links TRBV2 with TRBJ1-3, with D possibly matching TRBD1 (6 bases). The CDR3 contains 15 residues. CDR1 and CDR2 (germline): SNHLY, FYNNEI. Trimming pared 0 bases from V and 4 bases from J, leaving 10 bases between. For the CDR3, the DNA is TGTGCCAGCAGTGAAGCGGCAGGGGTCGGAAACACCATATATTTT. Translating gives CASSEAAGVGNTIYF.

This chain uses TRBV4-1 with TRBJ1-4; D gene unclear. Germline V lookup: CDR1 MGHRA, CDR2 YSYEKL. The length of the CDR3 is 17 residues. Trimming took off 3 bases at V and 0 bases at J, with 14 bases between the two ends. The CDR3 spells CASSQEGPSTTNEKLFF. CDR3 coding DNA: TGCGCCAGCAGCCAGGAGGGTCCCTCCACAACTAATGAAAAACTGTTTTTT.

The chain is built from TRBV9 and TRBJ2-3; no firm D call. V was cut by 4 bases and J by 3 bases, with 9 bases left in between. CDR3 length: 13 amino acids. Germline assignment: CDR1 SGDLS and CDR2 YYNGEE. For the CDR3, the DNA is TGTGCCAGCAGCCCGGCCCCTACAGATACGCAGTATTTT. Encoded protein: CASSPAPTDTQYF. The variable domain in full, with the rest retrieved from reference TRBV9 and TRBJ2-3, is DSGVTQTPKHLITATGQRVTLRCSPRSGDLSVYWYQQSLDQGLQFLIQYYNGEERAKGNILERFSAQQFPDLHSELNLSSLELGDSALYFCASSPAPTDTQYFGPGTRLTVL.

V is TRBV13 and J is TRBJ2-7; possible D gene TRBD2, 5 bases. This CDR3 has 16 amino acids. V gave up 4 bases and J gave up 2 bases, with 18 bases separating them. Germline V gene lookup returns CDR1 PRHDT and CDR2 FYEKMQ (reference sequence). The CDR3 sequence: CASSSTNWGEPYEQYF. The CDR3, as DNA: TGTGCCAGCAGCTCCACGAATTGGGGAGAGCCCTACGAGCAGTACTTC.

V gene TRBV11-3 combines with J gene TRBJ2-3, with D unresolved. Germline V gives CDR1 SGHNT, CDR2 YENEEA. CDR3 length: 13 residues. Trimming removed 4 bases at V and 5 bases at J, with 10 bases between. The CDR3 region is CASSSQTQDTQYF. Written as DNA, the CDR3 is TGTGCCAGCAGCTCCCAGACACAAGATACGCAGTATTTT.

The rearrangement uses TRBV21-1 and TRBJ1-4; the table's D call, TRBD1, was not checked against the DNA. TRBV21-1 is deemed a pseudogene. The CDR3 sequence is 13 residues long. In DNA form, the CDR3 reads TGTGCCAGCAAGGGACAGGCTAATGAAAAACTGTTTTTT. Residues: CASKGQANEKLFF.

The gene calls are TRBV12-5 and TRBJ2-1, with TRBD2 as a possible D gene (5 bases). Per germline, CDR1 LGHNT and CDR2 FRNRAP. The CDR3 runs to 13 residues. Trimming removed 7 bases at V and 4 bases at J, with 11 bases between. As DNA, the CDR3 is TGTGCTAGTGACGAGGGAGCTTACAATGAGCAGTTCTTC. This translates into CASDEGAYNEQFF.

This rearrangement joins TRBV6-1 to TRBJ1-1, with D possibly matching TRBD1 (5 bases). Trimming shortened V by 5 bases and J by 2 bases, and 15 bases separated the two germline ends. The CDR3 spans 15 residues. Germline V gives CDR1 MNHNS, CDR2 SASEGT. CDR3: CASSQTPQENTEAFF. The CDR3 region has the DNA TGTGCCAGCAGTCAGACGCCACAGGAAAACACTGAAGCTTTCTTT.

The chain combines TRBV10-2 with TRBJ2-7; D is undetermined. Germline loops: CDR1 WSHSY, CDR2 SAAADI. The V end was cut by 6 bases, the J end by 6 bases, with 18 bases between. The length of the CDR3 is 14 residues. CDR3 sequence: CASSPVTTVSEQYF. Written as DNA, the CDR3 is TGCGCCAGCAGCCCCGTGACCACTGTATCCGAGCAGTACTTC.

This clone was detected once. The chain joins TRBV19 to TRBJ2-7; D not certain. Trimming pared 8 bases from V and 0 bases from J, leaving 14 bases between. Germline loops: CDR1 LNHDA, CDR2 SQIVND (reference sequence). This CDR3 spans 14 amino acids. This chain's CDR3 is CASALSYSSYEQYF. In DNA form, the CDR3 reads TGTGCCAGTGCCCTGTCGTATAGCTCCTACGAGCAGTACTTC.

The chain has TRBV12-5 and TRBJ1-2; weak D call: TRBD1 (5 bases). This CDR3 is built from 16 residues. V was pared by 0 bases and J by 2 bases, with 13 bases between. Germline CDR1 and CDR2: LGHNT and FRNRAP. CDR3 sequence reads: CASGLVIQGVNYGYTF. The CDR3 DNA follows: TGTGCTAGTGGTTTGGTAATACAAGGGGTCAACTATGGCTACACCTTC.

V gene TRBV9 combines with J gene TRBJ2-5; 9 bases match TRBD2. Per germline, CDR1 SGDLS and CDR2 YYNGEE. The CDR3 covers 14 residues. V shed 4 bases and J 0 bases; nucleotides not matched to a gene: 1. CDR3 loop: CASSTSGYQETQYF. CDR3 coding DNA: TGTGCCAGCAGCACTAGCGGGTACCAAGAGACCCAGTACTTC. The entire variable domain, with the rest obtained from reference TRBV9 and TRBJ2-5, is as follows: DSGVTQTPKHLITATGQRVTLRCSPRSGDLSVYWYQQSLDQGLQFLIQYYNGEERAKGNILERFSAQQFPDLHSELNLSSLELGDSALYFCASSTSGYQETQYFGPGTRLLVL.

The CDR3, as DNA: TGTGCCAGCAGGACAAAGTACAACACTGAAGCTTTCTTT. Protein product: CASRTKYNTEAFF. The chain has TRBV6-1 and TRBJ1-1; D uncertain. In germline, CDR1 is MNHNS, CDR2 SASEGT. Trimming took off 6 bases at V and 2 bases at J, with 10 bases between the two ends. The CDR3 has 13 residues.

The genes are TRBV19 and TRBJ1-5; D is perhaps TRBD1 (6 bases). Per the germline V gene, CDR1 is LNHDA and CDR2 is SQIVND (reference sequence). The CDR3 runs to 15 residues. The germline V and J ends were trimmed by 6 bases and 4 bases, with 16 bases remaining between them. The CDR3 coding sequence is TGTGCCAGTAGCTACCGTCAGGGGAGGAATCAGCCCCAGCATTTT. The encoded protein is CASSYRQGRNQPQHF.

The V call is TRBV6-5, the J call TRBJ1-2, with TRBD1 matching 8 bases. CDR3 length: 14 residues. The V gene's germline CDR1 is MNHEY and CDR2 SVGAGI. J was trimmed by 2 bases and V by 5 bases; bases with no gene match: 4. The CDR3 loop is CASSPRTGNYGYTF. The DNA of the CDR3 is TGTGCCAGCAGTCCACGGACAGGGAACTATGGCTACACCTTC.

The chain joins TRBV6-5 to TRBJ2-1; D is possibly TRBD1 or TRBD2 (5 bases each). With 2 bases removed from V and 15 bases from J, the gap between germline ends came to 14 bases. Germline V gene sequence: CDR1 MNHEY, CDR2 SVGAGI. CDR3 length equals 12 residues. Here the CDR3 reads CASSYRAGTLFF. The CDR3 DNA reads as TGTGCCAGCAGTTACCGGGCCGGGACGCTGTTCTTC.

V gene TRBV27 combines with J gene TRBJ2-5; 7 nucleotides align to TRBD2. V shed 1 base, J shed 2 bases, and the junction held 7 bases outside the gene matches. This CDR3 has 16 residues. Germline V gives CDR1 MNHEY, CDR2 SMNVEV (reference sequence). The CDR3 DNA reads as TGTGCCAGCAGTTTATTTTGGGGGGGGTCTCAAGAGACCCAGTACTTC. It codes for CASSLFWGGSQETQYF.